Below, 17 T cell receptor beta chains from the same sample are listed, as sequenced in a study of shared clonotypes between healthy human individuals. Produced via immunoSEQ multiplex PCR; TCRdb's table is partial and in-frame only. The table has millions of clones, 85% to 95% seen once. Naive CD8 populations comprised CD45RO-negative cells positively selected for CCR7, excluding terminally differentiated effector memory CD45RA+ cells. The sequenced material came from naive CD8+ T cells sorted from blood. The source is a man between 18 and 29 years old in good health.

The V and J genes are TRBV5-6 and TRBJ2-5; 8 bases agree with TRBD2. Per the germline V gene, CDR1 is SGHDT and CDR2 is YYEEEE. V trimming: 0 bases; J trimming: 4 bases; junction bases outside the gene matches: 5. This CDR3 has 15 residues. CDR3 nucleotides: TGTGCCAGCAGCTTGGCCGGGGGGGCCGGAGAGACCCAGTACTTC. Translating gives CASSLAGGAGETQYF.

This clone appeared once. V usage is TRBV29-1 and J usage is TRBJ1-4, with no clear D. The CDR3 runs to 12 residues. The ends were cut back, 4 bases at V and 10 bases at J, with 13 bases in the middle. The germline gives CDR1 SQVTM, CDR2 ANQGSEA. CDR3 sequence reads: CSVADEGGKLFF. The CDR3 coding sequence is TGCAGCGTTGCTGACGAGGGCGGAAAACTGTTTTTT.

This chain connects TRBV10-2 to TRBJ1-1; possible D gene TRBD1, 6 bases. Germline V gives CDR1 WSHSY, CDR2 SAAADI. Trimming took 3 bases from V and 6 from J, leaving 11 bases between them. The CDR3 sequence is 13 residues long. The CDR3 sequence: CASSEGGRSEAFF. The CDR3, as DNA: TGCGCCAGCAGTGAAGGGGGAAGATCTGAAGCTTTCTTT.

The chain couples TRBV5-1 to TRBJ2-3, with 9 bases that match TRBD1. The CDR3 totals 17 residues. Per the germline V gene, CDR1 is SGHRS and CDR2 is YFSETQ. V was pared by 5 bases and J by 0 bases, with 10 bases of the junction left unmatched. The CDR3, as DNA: TGCGCCAGCAGATCTCCCTGGACAGGGGAAAGCACAGATACGCAGTATTTT. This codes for CASRSPWTGESTDTQYF.

CDR3: CASSLESFSHTGELFF. The CDR3 region has the DNA TGTGCCAGCAGCTTAGAAAGTTTCTCGCACACCGGGGAGCTGTTTTTT. The chain uses TRBV7-9 and TRBJ2-2; D remains ambiguous. Germline V gene sequence: CDR1 SEHNR, CDR2 FQNEAQ (reference sequence). This CDR3 is built from 16 residues. V lost 1 base and J 3 bases, leaving 12 bases between the germline ends.

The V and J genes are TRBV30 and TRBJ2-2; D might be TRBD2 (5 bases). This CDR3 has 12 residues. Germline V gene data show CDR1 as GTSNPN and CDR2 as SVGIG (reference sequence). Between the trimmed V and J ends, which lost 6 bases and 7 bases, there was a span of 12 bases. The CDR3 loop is CACFGGDGELFF. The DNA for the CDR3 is TGTGCCTGTTTCGGAGGTGACGGGGAGCTGTTTTTT.

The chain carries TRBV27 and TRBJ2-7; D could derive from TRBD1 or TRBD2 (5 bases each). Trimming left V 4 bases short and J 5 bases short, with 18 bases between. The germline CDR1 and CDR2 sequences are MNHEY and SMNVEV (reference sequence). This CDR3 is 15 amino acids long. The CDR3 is CASSSGTAAVDEQYF. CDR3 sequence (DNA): TGTGCCAGCAGTTCCGGGACGGCCGCCGTAGACGAGCAGTACTTC.

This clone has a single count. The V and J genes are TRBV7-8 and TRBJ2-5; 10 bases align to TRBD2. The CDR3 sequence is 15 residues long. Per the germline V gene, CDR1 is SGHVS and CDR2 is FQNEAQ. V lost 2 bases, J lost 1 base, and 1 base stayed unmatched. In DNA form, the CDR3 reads TGTGCCAGCAGCTTACCTAGCGGGAGCCAAGAGACCCAGTACTTC. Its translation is CASSLPSGSQETQYF.

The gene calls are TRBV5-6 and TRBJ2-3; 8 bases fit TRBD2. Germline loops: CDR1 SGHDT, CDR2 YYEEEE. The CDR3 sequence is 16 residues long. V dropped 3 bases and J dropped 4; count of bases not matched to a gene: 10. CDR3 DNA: TGTGCCAGCAGCTACTTGGGTAGCGGGATGCCAGATACGCAGTATTTT. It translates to CASSYLGSGMPDTQYF.

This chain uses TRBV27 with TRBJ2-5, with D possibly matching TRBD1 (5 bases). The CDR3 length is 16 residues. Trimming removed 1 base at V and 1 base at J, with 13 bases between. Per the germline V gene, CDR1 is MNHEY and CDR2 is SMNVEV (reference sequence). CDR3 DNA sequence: TGTGCCAGCAGTTTATTTACAGGATCTATCCAAGAGACCCAGTACTTC. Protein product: CASSLFTGSIQETQYF.

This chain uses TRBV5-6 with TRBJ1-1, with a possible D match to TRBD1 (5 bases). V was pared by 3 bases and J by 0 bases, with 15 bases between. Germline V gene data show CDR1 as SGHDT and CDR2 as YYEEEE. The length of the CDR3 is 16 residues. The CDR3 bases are TGTGCCAGCAGCTCCTTTGACAGACTCATGAACACTGAAGCTTTCTTT. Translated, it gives CASSSFDRLMNTEAFF.

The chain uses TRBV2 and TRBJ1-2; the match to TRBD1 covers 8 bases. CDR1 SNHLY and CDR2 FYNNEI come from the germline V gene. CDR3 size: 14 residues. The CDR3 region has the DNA TGTCAGCTCCCCCGGACAGGGAGGGGGTATGGCTACACCTTC. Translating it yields CQLPRTGRGYGYTF.

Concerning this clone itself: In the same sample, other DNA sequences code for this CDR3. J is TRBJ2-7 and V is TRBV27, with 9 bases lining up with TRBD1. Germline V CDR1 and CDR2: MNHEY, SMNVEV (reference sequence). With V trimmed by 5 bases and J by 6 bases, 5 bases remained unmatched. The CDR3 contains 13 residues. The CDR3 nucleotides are TGTGCCAGCAGTCCGGGGACAGGGAGCGAGCAGTACTTC. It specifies CASSPGTGSEQYF.

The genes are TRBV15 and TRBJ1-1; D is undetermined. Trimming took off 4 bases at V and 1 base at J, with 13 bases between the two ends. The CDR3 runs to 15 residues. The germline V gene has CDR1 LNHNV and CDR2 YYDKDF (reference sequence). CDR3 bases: TGTGCCACCAGCATTGGGGAAGGACCGAACACTGAAGCTTTCTTT. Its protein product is CATSIGEGPNTEAFF.

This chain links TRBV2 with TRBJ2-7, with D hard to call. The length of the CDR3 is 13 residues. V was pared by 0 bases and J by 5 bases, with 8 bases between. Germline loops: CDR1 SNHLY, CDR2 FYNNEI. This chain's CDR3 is CASSEARGNEQYF. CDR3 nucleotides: TGTGCCAGCAGTGAAGCGCGAGGAAACGAGCAGTACTTC.

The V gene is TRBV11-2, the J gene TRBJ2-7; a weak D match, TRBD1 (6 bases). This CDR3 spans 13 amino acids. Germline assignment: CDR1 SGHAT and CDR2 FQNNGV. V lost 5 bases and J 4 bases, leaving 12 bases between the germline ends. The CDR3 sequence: CASSASQGYEQYF. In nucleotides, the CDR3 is TGTGCCAGCAGCGCATCTCAGGGGTACGAGCAGTACTTC. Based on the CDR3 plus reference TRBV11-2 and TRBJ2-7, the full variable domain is EAGVAQSPRYKIIEKRQSVAFWCNPISGHATLYWYQQILGQGPKLLIQFQNNGVVDDSQLPKDRFSAERLKGVDSTLKIQPAKLEDSAVYLCASSASQGYEQYFGPGTRLTVT.

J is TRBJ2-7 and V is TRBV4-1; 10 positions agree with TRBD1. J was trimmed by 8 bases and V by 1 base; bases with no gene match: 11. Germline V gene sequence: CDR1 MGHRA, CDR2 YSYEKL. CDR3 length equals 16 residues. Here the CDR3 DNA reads TGCGCCAGCAGCCAAGCCGGGACAGGGGAATTTGGAAAGCAGTACTTC. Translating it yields CASSQAGTGEFGKQYF.